This passage covers 24 T cell receptor beta chains from one sample sequenced in a study of early T cells in non-severe SARS-CoV-2 infection. In TCRdb, the 5' RACE reads were re-called with MiXCR into one record per CDR3 protein. Of more than 65,000 distinct CDR3 sequences in the sample, over 3.5% were seen once. The sample here was whole blood, taken at baseline. All receptors come from an adult who was a healthcare worker with PCR-confirmed SARS-CoV-2 infection or an uninfected control (not recorded which). The donor label of this sample is uncertain.

This clonotype was picked up many times. V is TRBV3-1 and J is TRBJ1-1; 10 bases are shared with TRBD1. The germline V gene encodes CDR1 LGHDT and CDR2 YNNKEL (reference sequence). The CDR3 consists of 14 residues. V lost 2 bases to trimming and J lost 10 bases; unmatched junction nucleotides: 7. CDR3 sequence reads: CASSQMTGGQGAFF. The CDR3 nucleotides read TGTGCCAGCAGCCAAATGACAGGGGGCCAGGGAGCTTTCTTT.

This clonotype was counted at least ten times. DNA for the CDR3: TGTGCCAGCAGTTACGCGCTAGCGGGGGGCGAAGATACGCAGTATTTT. This encodes CASSYALAGGEDTQYF. The V gene is TRBV6-5, the J gene TRBJ2-3; 11 bases map to TRBD2. Germline V lookup: CDR1 MNHEY, CDR2 SVGAGI. The ends lost 2 bases at V and 5 bases at J; junction bases unmatched: 6. This CDR3 has 16 amino acids.

The sample holds many counts of this clonotype. This chain links TRBV6-1 with TRBJ2-7; D remains unclear. Germline V lookup: CDR1 MNHNS, CDR2 SASEGT. The CDR3 runs 14 residues. Trimming shortened V by 1 base and J by 1 base, and 8 bases separated the two germline ends. The CDR3 nucleotides are TGTGCCAGCAGTGAAGGACGGAGTTCCTACGAGCAGTACTTC. Translated: CASSEGRSSYEQYF.

This chain joins TRBV7-9 and TRBJ1-1, with D unresolved. The CDR3 extends over 14 amino acids. With 5 bases removed from V and 6 bases from J, the gap between germline ends came to 16 bases. Germline loops: CDR1 SEHNR, CDR2 FQNEAQ (reference sequence). The CDR3 protein is CASSLSSGVAEAFF. The CDR3 bases are TGTGCCAGCAGCCTCTCTAGTGGGGTCGCTGAAGCTTTCTTT.

This clonotype was seen repeatedly, ten times or more. The V call is TRBV25-1, the J call TRBJ1-1; D not resolved. CDR3 size: 15 residues. Germline V gives CDR1 MGHDK, CDR2 SYGVNS. Trimming pared 2 bases from V and 3 bases from J, leaving 13 bases between. For the CDR3, the DNA is TGTGCCAGCAGTGAAACCACGTCCGGGGACACTGAAGCTTTCTTT. Its translation: CASSETTSGDTEAFF.

The J gene is TRBJ1-3, the V gene TRBV5-6; no clear D gene. Per the germline V gene, CDR1 is SGHDT and CDR2 is YYEEEE. V was pared by 2 bases and J by 0 bases, with 9 bases between. There are 15 residues in the CDR3. CDR3 sequence reads: CASSLGSYSGNTIYF. CDR3 in DNA: TGTGCCAGCAGCTTAGGCTCCTACTCTGGAAACACCATATATTTT.

This clonotype was detected many times. The chain carries TRBV6-6 and TRBJ1-4, with 7 bases that match TRBD1. Germline values: CDR1 MNHNY, CDR2 SVGAGI (reference sequence). V shed 5 bases, J shed 4 bases, and the junction held 4 bases outside the gene matches. This CDR3 has 14 amino acids. The CDR3 region has the DNA TGTGCCAGCAGTCTGACAGGGATTAATGAAAAACTGTTTTTT. It translates to CASSLTGINEKLFF.

The chain carries TRBV10-3 and TRBJ2-3; the match to TRBD2 covers 7 bases. Germline V gene lookup returns CDR1 ENHRY and CDR2 SYGVKD. V trimming: 3 bases; J trimming: 6 bases; junction bases outside the gene matches: 6. This CDR3 spans 14 amino acids. CDR3 residues: CAISDDGGTDTQYF. As DNA, the CDR3 is TGTGCCATCAGTGATGACGGGGGGACGGATACGCAGTATTTT.

The table lists this clonotype with a few counts. The chain combines TRBV20-1 with TRBJ2-7, with a possible D match to TRBD1 (6 bases). Looked up from germline, CDR1 is DFQATT and CDR2 is SNEGSKA (reference sequence). CDR3 length equals 14 residues. V was cut by 0 bases and J by 4 bases, with 13 bases left in between. The CDR3 DNA reads TGCAGTGCTAGAGATCCCCAGGGGAGTTACGAGCAGTACTTC. Its translation: CSARDPQGSYEQYF.

This clonotype was observed a few times. The CDR3 region is CASSQDYPPGTGRYEQYF. The CDR3 nucleotides are TGCGCCAGCAGCCAAGATTATCCCCCCGGGACAGGACGTTACGAGCAGTACTTC. The chain joins TRBV4-3 to TRBJ2-7, with 8 bases aligning to TRBD1. This CDR3 is 18 amino acids long. CDR1 and CDR2 (germline): LGHNA, YSLEER. V was clipped by 0 bases and J by 4 bases; unmatched bases: 14.

This clonotype was counted at least ten times. The CDR3 loop reads CSAISGTGASYEQYF. CDR3 coding DNA: TGCAGTGCTATAAGCGGGACAGGGGCCTCCTACGAGCAGTACTTC. V is TRBV20-1 and J is TRBJ2-7; 10 nucleotides line up with TRBD1. The CDR3 consists of 15 residues. The junction had 6 bases not matched to a gene; V was cut back by 4 bases and J by 0 bases. Germline V gene data show CDR1 as DFQATT and CDR2 as SNEGSKA (reference sequence).

The V gene is TRBV7-8, the J gene TRBJ2-1, with TRBD2 matching over 12 bases. The germline CDR1 and CDR2 sequences are SGHVS and FQNEAQ. Germline trimming cut 5 bases from V and 7 bases from J; bases unmatched to any gene: 12. The CDR3 totals 17 residues. DNA for the CDR3: TGTGCCAGCAGCCTGCGTACCGGGACTAGCGGGCAAAATGAGCAGTTCTTC. As protein: CASSLRTGTSGQNEQFF. The whole variable domain, filled in from reference TRBV7-8 and TRBJ2-1, reads GAGVSQSPRYKVAKRGQDVALRCDPISGHVSLFWYQQALGQGPEFLTYFQNEAQLDKSGLPSDRFFAERPEGSVSTLKIQRTQQEDSAVYLCASSLRTGTSGQNEQFFGPGTRLTVL.

This clonotype was recorded at least ten times. V usage is TRBV7-6 and J usage is TRBJ2-2, with D perhaps matching TRBD2 (5 bases). Germline lookup yields CDR1 SGHVS and CDR2 FNYEAQ. Trimming stripped 4 bases from V and 1 base from J, with 13 bases between. This CDR3 is built from 16 residues. DNA for the CDR3: TGTGCCAGCAGCTGGCAAGCGGTGCTGAACACCGGGGAGCTGTTTTTT. As protein: CASSWQAVLNTGELFF.

V usage is TRBV28 and J usage is TRBJ1-3; D is unclear. The CDR3 is 15 residues long. Trimming removed 1 base from V and 0 bases from J, with 7 bases in between. Germline values: CDR1 MDHEN, CDR2 SYDVKM. CDR3: CASSLFQLSGNTIYF. CDR3 bases: TGTGCCAGCAGTTTATTCCAACTCTCTGGAAACACCATATATTTT.

This clonotype was counted at least ten times. This rearrangement joins TRBV4-2 to TRBJ2-1; TRBD2 agrees at 7 bases. This CDR3 is built from 15 residues. In germline, CDR1 is LGHNA, CDR2 YNFKEQ. Germline trimming cut 1 base from V and 5 bases from J; bases unmatched to any gene: 5. CDR3 DNA: TGTGCCAGCAGCCAAGGACGGGGGGACCACAATGAGCAGTTCTTC. Its translation is CASSQGRGDHNEQFF.

This clonotype was detected many times. The CDR3 DNA reads TGCAGCGTCGGACAGGGCCAGAATCAGCCCCAGCATTTT. Translated, it gives CSVGQGQNQPQHF. The V and J genes are TRBV29-1 and TRBJ1-5, with 8 bases matching TRBD1. The J segment lost 4 bases and the V segment lost 6 bases, leaving 5 bases of the junction unmatched. Germline lookup yields CDR1 SQVTM and CDR2 ANQGSEA. CDR3 length: 13 residues.

This clonotype was detected only a few times. This chain joins TRBV5-8 and TRBJ1-1; D unclear. V lost 4 bases, J lost 7 bases, and 20 bases lay in between. CDR3 length: 15 amino acids. In germline, CDR1 is SGHTS, CDR2 YDEGEE. The CDR3 DNA reads TGTGCCAGCAGCATGACTCAGGATCCACCTTATGAAGCTTTCTTT. Encoded protein: CASSMTQDPPYEAFF.

The J gene is TRBJ2-3, the V gene TRBV5-1, with 8 nucleotides matching TRBD2. The ends lost 3 bases at V and 1 base at J; junction bases unmatched: 4. Germline assignment: CDR1 SGHRS and CDR2 YFSETQ. The length of the CDR3 is 15 residues. The CDR3: CASSSSGGRTDTQYF. CDR3 nucleotide sequence: TGCGCCAGCAGCTCCAGCGGGGGCCGCACAGATACGCAGTATTTT.

This clonotype occurred a few times. V usage is TRBV28 and J usage is TRBJ2-7; 8 bases fit TRBD1. Germline CDR1 and CDR2: MDHEN and SYDVKM. The trim removed 4 bases at V and 7 bases at J, leaving 6 bases unmatched. CDR3 length: 13 amino acids. CDR3 sequence (DNA): TGTGCCAGCAGTTCGACAGGGGTGGGGGAGCAGTACTTC. This sequence encodes CASSSTGVGEQYF.

This clonotype occurred many times. The gene calls are TRBV7-6 and TRBJ1-2; D remains ambiguous. Trimming cost V 5 bases and J 2 bases, with 9 bases left between them. The CDR3 covers 13 residues. Germline V CDR1 and CDR2: SGHVS, FNYEAQ. The CDR3 sequence: CASSPGENYGYTF. CDR3 DNA: TGTGCCAGCAGCCCCGGGGAGAACTATGGCTACACCTTC.

This clonotype was counted only a few times. This rearrangement joins TRBV5-1 to TRBJ2-7; TRBD1 is a possible D gene (5 bases). CDR1 SGHRS and CDR2 YFSETQ come from the germline V gene. The CDR3 is 16 residues long. Trimming stripped 0 bases from V and 1 base from J, with 14 bases between. The CDR3, as DNA: TGCGCCAGCAGCTTGGAGTCAGGGTGGGATTCCTACGAGCAGTACTTC. This codes for CASSLESGWDSYEQYF.

In its sample, this clonotype was seen many times. The chain combines TRBV7-2 with TRBJ2-1; 8 nucleotides align to TRBD2. J was trimmed by 14 bases and V by 4 bases; bases with no gene match: 4. This CDR3 contains 11 residues. The germline V gene encodes CDR1 SGHTA and CDR2 FQGNSA. DNA of the CDR3: TGTGCCAGCAGCTCGGGACTAGGAGAGTTCTTC. Its translation: CASSSGLGEFF.

J is TRBJ2-5 and V is TRBV27; D remains ambiguous. This CDR3 contains 14 residues. CDR1 is MNHEY and CDR2 is SMNVEV in the germline V gene (reference sequence). Trimming took off 2 bases at V and 5 bases at J, with 12 bases between the two ends. CDR3: CASSLPPPGETQYF. Written as DNA, the CDR3 is TGTGCCAGCAGTTTACCTCCCCCCGGGGAGACCCAGTACTTC.

This clonotype was seen ten or more times. V and J are TRBV6-2 or TRBV6-3 and TRBJ2-4, with D uncertain. V dropped 7 bases and J dropped 0 bases, with 10 bases sitting between them. Germline CDR1 MNHEY, CDR2 SVGEGT. CDR3 size: 14 residues. CDR3 sequence (DNA): TGTGCCAGCATCCCGAGCGCAGCCAAAAACATTCAGTACTTC. Translation gives CASIPSAAKNIQYF.